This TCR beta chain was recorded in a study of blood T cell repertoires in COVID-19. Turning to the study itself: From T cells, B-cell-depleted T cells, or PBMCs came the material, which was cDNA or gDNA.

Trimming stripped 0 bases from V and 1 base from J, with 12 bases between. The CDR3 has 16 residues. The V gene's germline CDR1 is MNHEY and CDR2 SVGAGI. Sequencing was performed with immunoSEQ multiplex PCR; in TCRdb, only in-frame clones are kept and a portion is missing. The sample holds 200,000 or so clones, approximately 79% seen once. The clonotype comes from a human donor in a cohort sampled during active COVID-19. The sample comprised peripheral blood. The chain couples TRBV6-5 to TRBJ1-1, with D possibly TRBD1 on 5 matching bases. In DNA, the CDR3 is TGTGCCAGCAGTTACTCCCCCCCCGGACAGAACACTGAAGCTTTCTTT. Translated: CASSYSPPGQNTEAFF.